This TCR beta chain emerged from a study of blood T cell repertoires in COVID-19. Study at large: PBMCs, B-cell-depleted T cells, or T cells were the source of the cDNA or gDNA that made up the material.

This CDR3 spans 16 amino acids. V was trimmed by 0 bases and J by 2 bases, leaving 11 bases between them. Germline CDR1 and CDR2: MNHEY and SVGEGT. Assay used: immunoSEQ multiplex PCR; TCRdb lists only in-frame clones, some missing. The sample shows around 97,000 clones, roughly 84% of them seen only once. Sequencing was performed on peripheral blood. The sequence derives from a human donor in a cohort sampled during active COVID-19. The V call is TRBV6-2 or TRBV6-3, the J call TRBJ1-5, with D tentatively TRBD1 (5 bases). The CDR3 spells CASSYSARVGNQPQHF. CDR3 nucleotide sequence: TGTGCCAGCAGTTACTCAGCCAGGGTGGGCAATCAGCCCCAGCATTTT.